The next 25 T cell receptor beta chains were all read from a single sample in a study of T cell clonality in common variable immunodeficiency. The data were produced by immunoSEQ multiplex PCR, yet TCRdb's version contains in-frame clones alone and is incomplete. Recorded here are tens of thousands of clones, with no singletons, and the ten leading clones hold about 3.6%. Sequencing used peripheral blood mononuclear cells. The receptors derive from a person aged 18 to 75 in good health.

Worth noting for this clone: The sequence runs out 3 residues before the end of the CDR3; the remainder is reconstructed from the germline J gene. This chain joins TRBV11-2 and TRBJ2-7; D is possibly TRBD1 (5 bases). Germline lookup yields CDR1 SGHAT and CDR2 FQNNGV. The CDR3 contains 14 residues. Trimming left V 11 bases short and J 3 bases short, with 20 bases between. CDR3 bases read: TGTGCCGACTTCCAGGCCAGGGTAAACTACGAG. Amino acids: CADFQARVNYE. The full-length CDR3 reads as CADFQARVNYEQYF. Supplemented by reference TRBV11-2 and TRBJ2-7, the full variable domain reads EAGVAQSPRYKIIEKRQSVAFWCNPISGHATLYWYQQILGQGPKLLIQFQNNGVVDDSQLPKDRFSAERLKGVDSTLKIQPAKLEDSAVYLCADFQARVNYEQYFGPGTRLTVT.

This clone has a count of ten or more. The CDR3 end falls 3 residues outside the read, so it is completed with the germline J gene. The chain has TRBV20-1 and TRBJ1-1; 7 nucleotides line up with TRBD1. This CDR3 contains 14 residues. The ends lost 2 bases at V and 2 bases at J; junction bases unmatched: 5. The germline gives CDR1 DFQATT, CDR2 SNEGSKA (reference sequence). This CDR3 is CSARLDRVNTEAFF. The DNA read from the CDR3 is TGCAGTGCTAGACTAGACAGGGTAAACACTGAA.

This clone was seen at least ten times. The read terminates 3 residues before the CDR3 end, so the remaining end is supplied by the germline J gene. The chain combines TRBV19 with TRBJ2-3, with 9 bases fitting TRBD2. Germline V gene sequence: CDR1 LNHDA, CDR2 SQIVND (reference sequence). The V gene end was trimmed by 4 bases and the J gene end by 6 bases; junction bases not matched to a gene: 17. This CDR3 has 18 amino acids. CDR3 DNA (partial): TGTGCCAGTAGTAGCGGGGGGGCAGTCCTAAGAGCTGGGGATACG. Protein product: CASSSGGAVLRAGDT. The full CDR3 protein is CASSSGGAVLRAGDTQYF. Complete variable domain (other parts from reference TRBV19 and TRBJ2-3): DGGITQSPKYLFRKEGQNVTLSCEQNLNHDAMYWYRQDPGQGLRLIYYSQIVNDFQKGDIAEGYSVSREKKESFPLTVTSAQKNPTAFYLCASSSGGAVLRAGDTQYFGPGTRLTVL.

This clone came up a few times. The CDR3 is cut off 3 residues early in the read; its end comes from the germline J gene. The chain has TRBV11-3 and TRBJ2-5, with 7 bases aligning to TRBD1. Germline lookup yields CDR1 SGHNT and CDR2 YENEEA. CDR3 length: 14 amino acids. CDR3 DNA, as far as it was read: TGTGCCAGCAGCCCGGGACAGAGCACAGATACC. Amino acids: CASSPGQSTDT. The CDR3 reads in full as CASSPGQSTDTQYF.

This clone was found many times. At one of its ends the junction is not consistent with the germline gene, which may arise from a read error. Read coverage stops 3 residues before the CDR3 terminus; the germline J gene supplies the remainder. This sequence joins TRBV7-9 and TRBJ1-3; tentative D call: TRBD1 (5 bases). Germline V gene data show CDR1 as SEHNR and CDR2 as FQNEAQ (reference sequence). This CDR3 contains 15 residues. The CDR3: CASSFEGPFGSTIYF. Partial CDR3 DNA: TGTGCCAGCAGCTTCGAGGGGCCTTTTGGAAGCACC.

In its sample, this clone was seen many times. The read comes to an end 3 residues before the CDR3 does, leaving the germline J gene to fill in the end. The gene calls are TRBV4-1 and TRBJ2-2; 7 bases map to TRBD1. Trimming removed 1 base from V and 1 base from J; junction bases left unmatched: 3. The CDR3 totals 16 residues. Germline assignment: CDR1 MGHRA and CDR2 YSYEKL. CDR3 in amino acids: CASSQGQGMNTGELFF. The sequenced CDR3 bases are TGCGCCAGCAGCCAAGGACAGGGAATGAACACCGGGGAG.

Only a few counts were recorded for this clone. The sequenced fragment ends 3 residues before the CDR3 boundary, so the rest is inferred from the germline J gene. The V call is TRBV7-8, the J call TRBJ1-5; D might be TRBD1 (5 bases). CDR1 is SGHVS, CDR2 FQNEAQ, per germline. The germline V and J ends were trimmed by 0 bases and 0 bases, with 15 bases remaining between them. CDR3 size: 18 residues. The sequenced CDR3 bases are TGTGCCAGCAGCTTAGCAGTGGGTCGCAGGGCTAGCAATCAGCCC. Translation gives CASSLAVGRRASNQP. The full CDR3 protein is CASSLAVGRRASNQPQHF.

This clone was counted between two and nine times. The CDR3 extends 3 residues past the end of the read, so its final part is completed from the germline J gene. The V gene is TRBV2, the J gene TRBJ1-2, with TRBD1 matching over 7 bases. Germline V gene data show CDR1 as SNHLY and CDR2 as FYNNEI. The CDR3 spans 12 residues. V was clipped by 6 bases and J by 3 bases; unmatched bases: 1. CDR3 bases read: TGTGCCAGCAGGACAGGGTACTATGGC. Protein product: CASRTGYYG. The entire CDR3 reads CASRTGYYGYTF.

This clone was observed many times. From the germline J gene comes the end of the CDR3, since the read stops 3 residues before it. This chain uses TRBV24-1 with TRBJ2-3; 10 bases align to TRBD1. Germline V lookup: CDR1 KGHDR, CDR2 SFDVKD. The V and J ends lost 5 bases and 3 bases, in that order; junction bases with no gene match: 13. The CDR3 totals 18 residues. The part of the CDR3 DNA that was read is TGTGCCACCAGTGCGGGCCGAACCGGGACAGGGGTGACAGATACG. It codes for CATSAGRTGTGVTDT. The CDR3 reads in full as CATSAGRTGTGVTDTQYF.

This clone was found many times. The read is 3 residues too short to cover the CDR3 end, so that end is filled in from the germline J gene. The chain couples TRBV7-3 to TRBJ2-2, with 7 bases identical to TRBD1. The V segment lost 6 bases and the J segment 1 base; nucleotides outside the gene matches: 2. CDR1 is SGHTA, CDR2 FQGTGA, per germline. The CDR3 loop spans 14 amino acids. The CDR3 region is CASSRTGNTGELFF. CDR3 DNA, as far as it was read: TGTGCCAGCAGTCGGACAGGGAACACCGGGGAG.

This clone was counted many times. From the germline J gene comes the end of the CDR3, since the read stops 3 residues before it. The chain joins TRBV30 to TRBJ2-7, with 7 bases matching TRBD1. The CDR3 consists of 15 residues. The trim removed 2 bases at V and 2 bases at J, leaving 9 bases unmatched. Germline V gene lookup returns CDR1 GTSNPN and CDR2 SVGIG (reference sequence). CDR3 region: CAWSSLRQGTYEQYF. CDR3 DNA, as far as it was read: TGTGCCTGGAGTTCACTGCGACAGGGAACCTACGAG.

This clone was detected ten times or more. The read is 3 residues too short to cover the CDR3 end, so that end is filled in from the germline J gene. The chain is built from TRBV6-2 or TRBV6-3 and TRBJ1-1; D is ambiguous. The CDR3 totals 15 residues. With 2 bases removed from V and 5 bases from J, the gap between germline ends came to 15 bases. Germline V gives CDR1 MNHEY, CDR2 SVGEGT. The CDR3 bases that were read are TGTGCCAGCAGTTACCACAGTGAAGGAGGTACTGAA. Translating it yields CASSYHSEGGTE. The CDR3 reads in full as CASSYHSEGGTEAFF.

There are many counts of this clone. CDR3 residues: CASSLGLAGDEQYF. CDR3 bases read: TGTGCCAGCAGCCTGGGACTAGCGGGAGACGAG. The V call is TRBV5-4, the J call TRBJ2-7, with 14 nucleotides matching TRBD2. The read stops 3 residues short of the end of the CDR3; the missing end is completed from the germline J gene. Germline V lookup: CDR1 SGHNT, CDR2 YYREEE (reference sequence). The ends lost 4 bases at V and 5 bases at J; junction bases unmatched: 2. The CDR3 consists of 14 residues.

This clone was counted ten times or more. The read ends 3 residues shy of where the CDR3 ends; the end is completed using the germline J gene. The chain joins TRBV20-1 to TRBJ1-2, with TRBD1 matching 12 bases. The CDR3 has 17 residues. V dropped 3 bases and J dropped 4; count of bases not matched to a gene: 12. CDR1 is DFQATT and CDR2 is SNEGSKA in the germline V gene (reference sequence). The sequenced CDR3 bases are TGCAGTGCTAGTGCGGGACAGGGGGCGCGAAACACCTATGGC. Residues: CSASAGQGARNTYG. The CDR3 in its entirety is CSASAGQGARNTYGYTF.

This clone came up a few times. The read ends 3 residues before the CDR3 terminus; that terminus is restored from the germline J gene. The chain is built from TRBV30 and TRBJ2-5; tentatively, D is TRBD1 (6 bases). This CDR3 has 13 amino acids. Germline CDR1 reads GTSNPN; CDR2 reads SVGIG (reference sequence). The V end lost 1 base, the J end lost 4 bases, and 10 bases lay between the germline ends. CDR3 in amino acids: CAWSGLGAETQYF. The sequenced part of the CDR3 DNA is TGTGCCTGGAGTGGACTGGGGGCAGAGACC.

There are a few counts of this clone. Read data end 3 residues before the CDR3 end; the end is taken from the germline J gene. V usage is TRBV19 and J usage is TRBJ2-2; tentatively, D is TRBD1 (5 bases). CDR1 and CDR2 from the germline V gene are LNHDA and SQIVND (reference sequence). Deletions cut 2 bases from V and 6 bases from J, with 13 bases between. This CDR3 has 15 amino acids. The CDR3 here is CASSIRGAVAGELFF. The covered CDR3 bases are TGTGCCAGTAGTATAAGGGGTGCGGTAGCCGGGGAG.

Notes on this clone: The read terminates 3 residues before the CDR3 end, so the remaining end is supplied by the germline J gene. This sequence joins TRBV5-3 and TRBJ1-5; 9 bases fit TRBD1. TRBV5-3 is flagged as an ORF with uncertain function. The CDR3 is made up of 15 amino acids. V shed 2 bases and J 4 bases; nucleotides not matched to a gene: 4. CDR3 protein: CARSLPDRGNQPQHF. The sequenced CDR3 bases are TGTGCCAGAAGCTTACCGGACAGGGGAAATCAGCCC.

There are many counts of this clone. The sequence runs out 3 residues before the end of the CDR3; the remainder is reconstructed from the germline J gene. This chain joins TRBV12-3 or TRBV12-4 and TRBJ1-2; 8 positions match TRBD1. The CDR3 spans 16 residues. CDR3 protein: CASSLFSGQGALGYTF. CDR3 bases read: TGTGCCAGCAGTTTGTTTTCGGGGCAGGGGGCCTTGGGC.

This clone was seen repeatedly, ten times or more. The CDR3 extends 3 residues past the end of the read, so its final part is completed from the germline J gene. The chain uses TRBV18 and TRBJ2-7, with 7 bases matching TRBD1. This CDR3 has 14 residues. The V gene end was trimmed by 3 bases and the J gene end by 3 bases; junction bases not matched to a gene: 5. Germline V gives CDR1 KGHSH, CDR2 LQKENI. The CDR3 protein is CASSPTQGNYEQYF. The sequenced part of the CDR3 DNA is TGTGCCAGCTCACCGACACAGGGGAACTACGAG.

This clone showed up just a few times. The read finishes 3 residues shy of the CDR3 end, and the germline J gene is used to complete it. V and J are TRBV20-1 and TRBJ1-2, with 7 positions matching TRBD1. The CDR3 extends over 15 amino acids. The J segment lost 1 base and the V segment lost 1 base, leaving 6 bases of the junction unmatched. Looked up from germline, CDR1 is DFQATT and CDR2 is SNEGSKA (reference sequence). The CDR3 is CSARGQGGFNYGYTF. CDR3 DNA, as far as it was read: TGCAGTGCTAGAGGGCAGGGGGGTTTTAACTATGGC.

A remark on this clone: The read ends 3 residues early relative to the CDR3; the germline J gene fills the gap. V usage is TRBV7-3 and J usage is TRBJ1-2; 9 nucleotides line up with TRBD1. This CDR3 has 13 amino acids. Germline lookup yields CDR1 SGHTA and CDR2 FQGTGA. V was clipped by 4 bases and J by 5 bases; unmatched bases: 2. The CDR3 sequence: CASSSGQGYGYTF. The CDR3 DNA, read in part, is TGTGCCAGCAGCTCAGGACAGGGGTATGGC.

In this sample, this clone turned up many times. The CDR3 is cut off 3 residues early in the read; its end comes from the germline J gene. This chain links TRBV5-4 with TRBJ2-1; TRBD2 agrees at 12 bases. The germline CDR1 and CDR2 sequences are SGHNT and YYREEE (reference sequence). This CDR3 spans 16 amino acids. V lost 4 bases, J lost 4 bases, and 6 bases stayed unmatched. The CDR3 DNA, read in part, is TGTGCCAGCAGCAGAGTACTAGCGGGGGGTTACAATGAG. This translates into CASSRVLAGGYNE. The complete CDR3 reads CASSRVLAGGYNEQFF. The full variable domain, rest sourced from reference TRBV5-4 and TRBJ2-1, is ETGVTQSPTHLIKTRGQQVTLRCSSQSGHNTVSWYQQALGQGPQFIFQYYREEENGRGNFPPRFSGLQFPNYSSELNVNALELDDSALYLCASSRVLAGGYNEQFFGPGTRLTVL.

This clone appeared many times. The read gets to within 3 residues of the CDR3 end, and the germline J gene fills in the rest. The genes are TRBV5-6 and TRBJ1-2, with 8 bases aligning to TRBD1. The V gene end was trimmed by 2 bases and the J gene end by 7 bases; junction bases not matched to a gene: 7. The V gene's germline CDR1 is SGHDT and CDR2 YYEEEE. The CDR3 has 14 residues. The CDR3 DNA, read in part, is TGTGCCAGCAGCTTTAGACAGGGGTCGTCTGGC. It encodes CASSFRQGSSG. The whole CDR3 sequence is CASSFRQGSSGYTF.

This clone occurred many times. The missing CDR3 end, 3 residues past where the read stops, is filled in from the germline J gene. The V and J genes are TRBV5-4 and TRBJ2-3; TRBD2 matches 7 bases. Trimming at V came to 4 bases and at J to 1 base, leaving 6 bases not matched to a gene. Germline V gives CDR1 SGHNT, CDR2 YYREEE (reference sequence). The CDR3 totals 15 residues. Here the CDR3 reads CASSTLRGGTDTQYF. The CDR3 DNA, read in part, is TGTGCCAGCAGCACCCTTCGGGGGGGCACAGATACG.

This clone was found many times. The read gets to within 3 residues of the CDR3 end, and the germline J gene fills in the rest. This chain joins TRBV11-2 and TRBJ1-5; D perhaps matches TRBD1 (6 bases). V was pared by 3 bases and J by 5 bases, with 11 bases between. CDR3 length: 14 residues. Per the germline V gene, CDR1 is SGHAT and CDR2 is FQNNGV. The CDR3 bases that were read are TGTGCCAGCAGCTTTTCTGGACAGCATCAGCCC. Its translation: CASSFSGQHQP. The whole CDR3 sequence is CASSFSGQHQPQHF.